This is a list of T cell receptor beta chains from one sample in a study of beta chain features in type 1 diabetes. Profiled with immunoSEQ multiplex PCR; TCRdb holds only in-frame clones, not every one. The sample consists of over 600,000 clones, 9.5% to 15% of them appearing once. The material sequenced was naive CD4+ T cells from blood. These receptor sequences come from a young man with type 1 diabetes. Each CDR3 is given with its conserved first and last residue. The listing skips clone size in some rows; elsewhere it reads once, few, many or a size class.

V gene,clone size,J gene,CDR3 protein
TRBV6-5,NA,TRBJ2-2,CASSYSFMNTGELFF
TRBV28,NA,TRBJ1-3,CASSLGRAGNTIYF
TRBV27,NA,TRBJ2-5,CASSLSGQETQYF
TRBV15,few,TRBJ2-7,CATSRVGQGAGYEQYF
TRBV9,NA,TRBJ2-3,CASSFPDTQYF
TRBV14,NA,TRBJ2-3,CASSQDWAGGKDTQYF
TRBV19,few,TRBJ2-1,CASSIDLYNEQFF
TRBV18,few,TRBJ1-5,CASSVYDSSNSNQPQHF
TRBV11-3,few,TRBJ2-7,CASSFGTGDTYEQYF
TRBV29-1,few,TRBJ2-2,CSAVVDRPNTGELFF
TRBV11-3,NA,TRBJ2-1,CASSHGTEYYNEQFF
TRBV11-2,NA,TRBJ2-5,CASSLGGGRGQETQYF
TRBV5-1,NA,TRBJ2-2,CASSLGLLGSTGELFF
TRBV30,NA,TRBJ1-5,CAWSPGLNQPQHF
TRBV5-1,few,TRBJ2-6,CASSTTVSGANVLTF
TRBV7-9,few,TRBJ1-4,CASSASGTGGEKLFF
TRBV14,NA,TRBJ2-1,CASSQGSYPYNEQFF
TRBV19,NA,TRBJ2-7,CASSISGGPDSYEQYF
TRBV6-5,few,TRBJ2-7,CASSYAGGVYEQYF
TRBV15,once,TRBJ1-5,CATSVTGGLQPQHF
TRBV13,NA,TRBJ1-2,CASSLARQGHGYTF
TRBV6-1,NA,TRBJ2-3,CASSVGTTDTQYF
TRBV7-9,few,TRBJ1-2,CASSFTPGQGADGYTF
TRBV27,NA,TRBJ2-4,CASSHNDGPKNIQYF
TRBV5-4,few,TRBJ2-6,CASSTGQGSGANVLTF
TRBV9,few,TRBJ2-3,CASSPRQRGAGDTQYF
TRBV7-2,few,TRBJ1-3,CASSSRFSTGATGNTIYF
TRBV7-9,NA,TRBJ2-2,CASSYLGTSNTGELFF
TRBV5-6,few,TRBJ1-5,CASSFRGGGNQPQHF
TRBV7-8,NA,TRBJ2-3,CASSLGQGSTDTQYF
TRBV23-1,few,TRBJ1-1,CASSKPGTGGTTEAFF
TRBV13,few,TRBJ2-1,CASSLTSVLNEQFF
TRBV11-2,few,TRBJ2-7,CASRRLRDNPYEQYF
TRBV5-6,NA,TRBJ1-2,CASSFHWGYTF
TRBV14,NA,TRBJ1-2,CASSQDPQNYGYTF
TRBV21-1,NA,TRBJ1-5,CASSNLNGGNQPQHF
TRBV28,few,TRBJ2-7,CARETYEQYF
TRBV28,few,TRBJ1-2,CASSLSGVGYTF
TRBV28,NA,TRBJ2-7,CASSLEGWYEQYF
TRBV7-2,few,TRBJ2-7,CASSSQGSISYEQYF
TRBV6-1,NA,TRBJ2-7,CASRISGSREQYF
TRBV11-2,few,TRBJ2-7,CASSSNTGQLYEQYF
TRBV2,NA,TRBJ2-7,CASSELGGLLYEQYF
TRBV21-1,NA,TRBJ2-7,CARTGLARYEQYF
TRBV5-4,few,TRBJ1-6,CASSSSGGTYNSPLHF
TRBV18,few,TRBJ2-7,CASSPPVAHEQYF
TRBV9,NA,TRBJ1-2,CASSARTGYGYTF